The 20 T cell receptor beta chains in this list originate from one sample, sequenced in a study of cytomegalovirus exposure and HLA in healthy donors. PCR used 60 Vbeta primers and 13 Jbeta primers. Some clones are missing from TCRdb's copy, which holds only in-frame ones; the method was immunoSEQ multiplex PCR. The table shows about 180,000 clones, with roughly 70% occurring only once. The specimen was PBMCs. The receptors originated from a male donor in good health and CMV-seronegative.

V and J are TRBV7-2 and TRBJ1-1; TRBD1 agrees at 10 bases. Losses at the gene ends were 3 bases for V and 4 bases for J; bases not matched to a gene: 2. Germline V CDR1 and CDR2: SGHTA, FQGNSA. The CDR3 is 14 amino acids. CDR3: CASSLGQGSTEAFF. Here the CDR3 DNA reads TGTGCCAGCAGCTTGGGACAGGGGAGCACTGAAGCTTTCTTT.

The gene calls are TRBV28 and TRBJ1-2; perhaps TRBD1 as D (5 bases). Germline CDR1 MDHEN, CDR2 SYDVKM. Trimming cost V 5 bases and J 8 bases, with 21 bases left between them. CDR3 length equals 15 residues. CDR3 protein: CASSAGATILGGYTF. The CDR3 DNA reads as TGTGCCAGCAGTGCTGGGGCAACAATCCTGGGAGGCTACACCTTC.

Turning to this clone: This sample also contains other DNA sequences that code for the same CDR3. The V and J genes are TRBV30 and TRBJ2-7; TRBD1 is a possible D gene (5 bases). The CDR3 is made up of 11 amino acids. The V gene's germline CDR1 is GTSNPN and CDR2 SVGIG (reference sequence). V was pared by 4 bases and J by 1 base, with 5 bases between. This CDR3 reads CAWTGSYEQYF. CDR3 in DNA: TGTGCCTGGACAGGGTCCTACGAGCAGTACTTC.

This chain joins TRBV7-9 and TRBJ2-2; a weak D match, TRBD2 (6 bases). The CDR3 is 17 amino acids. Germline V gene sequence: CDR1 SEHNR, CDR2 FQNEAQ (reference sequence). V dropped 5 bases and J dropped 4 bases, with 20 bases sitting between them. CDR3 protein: CASSQEARAGFTGELFF. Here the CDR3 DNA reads TGTGCCAGCAGCCAAGAGGCCAGGGCGGGGTTCACCGGGGAGCTGTTTTTT.

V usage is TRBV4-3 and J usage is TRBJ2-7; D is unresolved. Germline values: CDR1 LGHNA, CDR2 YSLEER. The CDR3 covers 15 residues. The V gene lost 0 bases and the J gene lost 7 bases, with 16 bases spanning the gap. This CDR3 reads CASSQDGSAVGEQYF. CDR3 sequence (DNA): TGCGCCAGCAGCCAAGACGGGTCGGCCGTTGGTGAGCAGTACTTC.

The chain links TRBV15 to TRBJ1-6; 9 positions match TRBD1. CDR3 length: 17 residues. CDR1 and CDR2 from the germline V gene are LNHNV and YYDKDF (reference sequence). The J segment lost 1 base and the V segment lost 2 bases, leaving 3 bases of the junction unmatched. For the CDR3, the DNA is TGTGCCACCAGCAGACGCGGGACAGGGTCCTATAATTCACCCCTCCACTTT. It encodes CATSRRGTGSYNSPLHF.

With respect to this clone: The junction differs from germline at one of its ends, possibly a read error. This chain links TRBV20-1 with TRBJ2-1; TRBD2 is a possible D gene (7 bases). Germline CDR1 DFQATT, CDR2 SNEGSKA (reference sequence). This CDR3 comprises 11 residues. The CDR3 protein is CSARVWTRGIF. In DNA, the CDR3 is TGCAGTGCTAGAGTTTGGACTAGGGGGATCTTC.

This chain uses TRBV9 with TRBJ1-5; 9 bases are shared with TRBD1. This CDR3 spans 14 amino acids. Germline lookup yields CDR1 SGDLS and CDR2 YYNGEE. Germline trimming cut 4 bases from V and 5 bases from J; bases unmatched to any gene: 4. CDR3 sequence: CASSPGQGYQPQHF. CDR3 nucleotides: TGTGCCAGCAGCCCGGGACAGGGCTATCAGCCCCAGCATTTT. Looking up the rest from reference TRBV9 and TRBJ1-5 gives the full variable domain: DSGVTQTPKHLITATGQRVTLRCSPRSGDLSVYWYQQSLDQGLQFLIQYYNGEERAKGNILERFSAQQFPDLHSELNLSSLELGDSALYFCASSPGQGYQPQHFGDGTRLSIL.

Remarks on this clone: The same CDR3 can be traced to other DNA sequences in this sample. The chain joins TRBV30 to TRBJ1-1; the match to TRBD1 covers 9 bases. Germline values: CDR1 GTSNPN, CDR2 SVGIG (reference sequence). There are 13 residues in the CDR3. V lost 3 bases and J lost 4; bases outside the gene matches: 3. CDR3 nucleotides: TGTGCCTGGAGCGAGACAGGGGGCACTGAAGCTTTCTTT. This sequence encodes CAWSETGGTEAFF.

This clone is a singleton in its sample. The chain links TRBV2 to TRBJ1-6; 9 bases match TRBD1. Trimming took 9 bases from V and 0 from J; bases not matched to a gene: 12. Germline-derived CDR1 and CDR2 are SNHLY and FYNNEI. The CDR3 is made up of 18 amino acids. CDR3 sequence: CAREVPGQGSSYNSPLHF. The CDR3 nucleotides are TGTGCCAGAGAAGTCCCGGGACAGGGAAGCTCCTATAATTCACCCCTCCACTTT.

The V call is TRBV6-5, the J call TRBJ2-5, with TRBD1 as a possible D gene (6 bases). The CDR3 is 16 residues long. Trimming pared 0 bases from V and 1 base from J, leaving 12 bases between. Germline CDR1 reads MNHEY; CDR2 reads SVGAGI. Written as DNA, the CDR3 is TGTGCCAGCAGTTACTCGAGCATAGGGGGCCAAGAGACCCAGTACTTC. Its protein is CASSYSSIGGQETQYF.

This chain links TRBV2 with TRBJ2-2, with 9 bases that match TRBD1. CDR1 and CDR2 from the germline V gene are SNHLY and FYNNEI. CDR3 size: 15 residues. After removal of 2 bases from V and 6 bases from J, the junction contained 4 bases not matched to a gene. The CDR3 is CASSERGTGSGELFF. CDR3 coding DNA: TGTGCCAGCAGTGAAAGGGGGACAGGGTCCGGGGAGCTGTTTTTT.

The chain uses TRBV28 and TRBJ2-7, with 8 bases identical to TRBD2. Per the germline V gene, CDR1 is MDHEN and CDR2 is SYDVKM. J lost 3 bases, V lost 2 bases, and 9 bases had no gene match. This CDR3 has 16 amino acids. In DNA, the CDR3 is TGTGCCAGCAGTTTACGAACCGGGACTAGGAGCTACGAGCAGTACTTC. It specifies CASSLRTGTRSYEQYF.

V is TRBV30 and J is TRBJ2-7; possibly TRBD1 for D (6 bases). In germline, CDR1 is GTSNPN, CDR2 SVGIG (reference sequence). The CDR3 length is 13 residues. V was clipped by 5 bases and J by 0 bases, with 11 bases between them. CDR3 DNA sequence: TGTGCCTGGGAGGGGGTAAGCTCCTACGAGCAGTACTTC. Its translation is CAWEGVSSYEQYF.

The DNA of the CDR3 is TGTGCCAGCAGTTATCGACAGGGGACGAACACTGAAGCTTTCTTT. It translates to CASSYRQGTNTEAFF. The rearrangement joins TRBV25-1 to TRBJ1-1; 8 nucleotides agree with TRBD1. Trimming at V came to 5 bases and at J to 1 base, leaving 6 bases not matched to a gene. Per the germline V gene, CDR1 is MGHDK and CDR2 is SYGVNS. This CDR3 contains 15 residues.

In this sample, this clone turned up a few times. Here the CDR3 DNA reads TGTGCCAGCAGTTACCTCGGACAGGGCAACGAGCAGTACTTC. Residues: CASSYLGQGNEQYF. This chain uses TRBV6-5 with TRBJ2-7; 8 bases map to TRBD1. This CDR3 comprises 14 residues. CDR1 and CDR2 (germline): MNHEY, SVGAGI. After removal of 2 bases from V and 5 bases from J, the junction contained 5 bases not matched to a gene.

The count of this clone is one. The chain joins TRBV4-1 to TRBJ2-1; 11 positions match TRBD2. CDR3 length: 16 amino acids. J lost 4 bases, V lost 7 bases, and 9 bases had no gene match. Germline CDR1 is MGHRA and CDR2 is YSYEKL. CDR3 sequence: CASNKIAGGVYNEQFF. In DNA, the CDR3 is TGCGCCAGCAATAAAATAGCGGGAGGGGTTTACAATGAGCAGTTCTTC.

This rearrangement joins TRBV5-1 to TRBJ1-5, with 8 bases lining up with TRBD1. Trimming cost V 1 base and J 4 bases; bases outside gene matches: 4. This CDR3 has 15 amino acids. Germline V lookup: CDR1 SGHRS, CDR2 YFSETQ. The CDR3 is CASSLTGQGNQPQHF. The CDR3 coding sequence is TGCGCCAGCAGCTTGACCGGACAGGGAAATCAGCCCCAGCATTTT.

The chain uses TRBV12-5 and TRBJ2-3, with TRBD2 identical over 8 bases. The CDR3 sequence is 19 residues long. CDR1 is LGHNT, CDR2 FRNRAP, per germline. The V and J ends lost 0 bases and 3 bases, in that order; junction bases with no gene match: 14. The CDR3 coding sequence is TGTGCTAGTGGTTTGGTCCTCCGACGGGGGGGGGCAGAAACAGATACGCAGTATTTT. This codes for CASGLVLRRGGAETDTQYF.

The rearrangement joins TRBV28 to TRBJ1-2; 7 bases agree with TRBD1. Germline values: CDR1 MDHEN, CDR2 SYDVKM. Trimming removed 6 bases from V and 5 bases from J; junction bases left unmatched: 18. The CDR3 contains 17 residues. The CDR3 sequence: CASRGGTEGRVRYGYTF. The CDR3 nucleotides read TGTGCCAGCAGGGGTGGGACAGAGGGCCGAGTACGGTATGGCTACACCTTC.